These 11 T cell receptor beta chains came from one sample sequenced in a study of blood T cell repertoires in COVID-19. Using immunoSEQ multiplex PCR, the repertoire was profiled, and TCRdb retains in-frame clones only, with some absent. The sample yields approximately 300,000 clones, roughly 87% seen once. The sample taken for sequencing was peripheral blood. These receptors came from a man in his forties or fifties with active or convalescent COVID-19.

This clone was seen only a few times. The rearrangement links TRBV4-2 to TRBJ2-7; D may be TRBD2 (6 bases). Deletions cut 4 bases from V and 4 bases from J, with 14 bases between. The CDR3 is made up of 14 amino acids. CDR1 is LGHNA, CDR2 YNFKEQ, per germline. The CDR3 sequence is CASSPGGAGYEQYF. The DNA of the CDR3 is TGTGCCAGCAGCCCGGGCGGGGCCGGTTACGAGCAGTACTTC.

The chain couples TRBV6-1 to TRBJ2-1; 7 bases align to TRBD1. The V gene's germline CDR1 is MNHNS and CDR2 SASEGT. Losses at the gene ends were 1 base for V and 2 bases for J; bases not matched to a gene: 8. The CDR3 is 17 amino acids. CDR3 amino acids: CASSEVLGQAAYNEQFF. DNA for the CDR3: TGTGCCAGCAGTGAAGTATTAGGACAGGCGGCCTACAATGAGCAGTTCTTC.

This clone was observed a handful of times. The chain is built from TRBV7-8 and TRBJ2-2; TRBD2 matches at 9 bases. The CDR3 length is 16 residues. Germline CDR1 is SGHVS and CDR2 is FQNEAQ. V shed 3 bases, J shed 6 bases, and the junction held 8 bases outside the gene matches. The CDR3 here is CASSFGTRGGAGELFF. The CDR3 DNA reads TGTGCCAGCAGCTTTGGGACGCGGGGGGGCGCCGGGGAGCTGTTTTTT.

This rearrangement joins TRBV7-2 to TRBJ1-6, with D possibly TRBD1 on 5 matching bases. Trimming removed 3 bases at V and 8 bases at J, with 8 bases between. The CDR3 spans 13 residues. Germline CDR1 is SGHTA and CDR2 is FQGNSA. This chain's CDR3 is CASSFRVDSPLHF. The CDR3 DNA follows: TGTGCCAGCAGCTTCAGGGTGGATTCACCCCTCCACTTT.

The CDR3 nucleotides are TGTGCCAGCCCAGCTAGCGGGAGTTTCGCCGGGGAGCTGTTTTTT. Translation gives CASPASGSFAGELFF. V gene TRBV18 combines with J gene TRBJ2-2; 10 nucleotides line up with TRBD2. The CDR3 consists of 15 residues. Germline CDR1 and CDR2: KGHSH and LQKENI. Trimming removed 8 bases from V and 6 bases from J; junction bases left unmatched: 9.

This clone occurred a few times. This chain uses TRBV28 with TRBJ1-3; maybe TRBD1 (5 bases). Germline V CDR1 and CDR2: MDHEN, SYDVKM. This CDR3 has 15 residues. Trimming left V 1 base short and J 0 bases short, with 7 bases between. Here the CDR3 DNA reads TGTGCCAGCAGTTTATCAGGGTACTCTGGAAACACCATATATTTT. Translation: CASSLSGYSGNTIYF.

This clone was counted between two and nine times. The chain carries TRBV7-3 and TRBJ1-2, with D maybe TRBD1 (5 bases). The ends were cut back, 5 bases at V and 6 bases at J, with 13 bases in the middle. The CDR3 is 13 amino acids. CDR1 is SGHTA, CDR2 FQGTGA, per germline. The CDR3 is CASSLDIRHGYTF. DNA for the CDR3: TGTGCCAGCAGCCTGGACATAAGACATGGCTACACCTTC. Supplemented by reference TRBV7-3 and TRBJ1-2, the full variable domain reads GAGVSQTPSNKVTEKGKYVELRCDPISGHTALYWYRQSLGQGPEFLIYFQGTGAADDSGLPNDRFFAVRPEGSVSTLKIQRTERGDSAVYLCASSLDIRHGYTFGSGTRLTVV.

The chain is built from TRBV28 and TRBJ2-1, with D possibly TRBD2 on 5 matching bases. CDR3 size: 14 residues. Trimming stripped 3 bases from V and 4 bases from J, with 10 bases between. Germline V lookup: CDR1 MDHEN, CDR2 SYDVKM. The chain's CDR3 is CASSFISGYNEQFF. In nucleotides, the CDR3 is TGTGCCAGCAGTTTTATTTCGGGATACAATGAGCAGTTCTTC.

V and J are TRBV18 and TRBJ2-1; 8 bases line up with TRBD1. This CDR3 comprises 16 residues. Germline V CDR1 and CDR2: KGHSH, LQKENI. With 1 base clipped from V and 6 bases from J, the junction kept 8 bases outside the gene matches. The CDR3 here is CASSPLGTGVGNEQFF. CDR3 bases: TGTGCCAGCTCACCACTAGGGACAGGTGTGGGCAATGAGCAGTTCTTC.

Worth noting for this clone: One junction end disagrees with the germline gene, perhaps due to a read error. V and J are TRBV7-7 and TRBJ2-5, with 7 bases matching TRBD1. CDR1 SSHAT and CDR2 FNYEAQ come from the germline V gene (reference sequence). The CDR3 covers 16 residues. The CDR3 is CASSLTPRDSQETQYF. In DNA form, the CDR3 reads TGTGCTAGCAGCTTAACTCCCCGGGACAGCCAAGAGACCCAGTACTTC.

The genes are TRBV10-1 and TRBJ2-5; the match to TRBD2 covers 8 bases. The CDR3 extends over 16 amino acids. In germline, CDR1 is WNHNN, CDR2 SYGVQD (reference sequence). J was trimmed by 1 base and V by 3 bases; bases with no gene match: 7. CDR3 protein: CASSDSTSGSQETQYF. The DNA of the CDR3 is TGCGCCAGCAGTGATTCTACTAGCGGCTCCCAAGAGACCCAGTACTTC.